The clone carrying this T cell receptor beta chain appeared a few times. Antigen specificity is unknown. The source of the sample is a study of beta chain features in type 1 diabetes. General study findings and limits: Shorter TCRB CDR3s, moderately but significantly so, were found in Type 1 diabetes patients in all four CD4+ subsets.

Every bit of the isolated RNA underwent reverse transcription, so sequencing read expressed TCRB transcripts. Profiling relied on immunoSEQ multiplex PCR, and the TCRdb table lists in-frame clones only, not all of them. This sample carries 600,000 to 700,000 clones, 9.5% to 15% of them seen once, and the ten largest clones take around 0.12%. This CDR3 has 16 residues. V shed 1 base and J shed 3 bases, with 16 bases lying between them. The germline gives CDR1 SEHNR, CDR2 FQNEAQ (reference sequence). This chain links TRBV7-9 with TRBJ2-7; perhaps TRBD2 as D (5 bases). Sequenced sample: naive CD4+ T cells from blood. This receptor was identified in a man aged 25-45 years with type 1 diabetes. The CDR3 sequence: CASSLEGSGFGYEQYF. The CDR3 coding sequence is TGTGCCAGCAGCTTAGAGGGTTCGGGGTTCGGCTACGAGCAGTACTTC.